This T cell receptor beta chain is drawn from a study of T cell responses to AZD1222 COVID-19 vaccine. The study's findings and limits: Reports indicate that nearly half of spike-specific TCRs are directed at unmutated variant regions. Researchers report vaccine-associated CD4 TCRs spanning spike, with dominance at 160-218 and 743-854.

Comments on this clone: Its antigen is undetermined.

V was pared by 2 bases and J by 4 bases, with 8 bases between. This CDR3 is built from 13 residues. Germline CDR1 is KGHSH and CDR2 is LQKENI. Repertoires were generated with immunoSEQ multiplex PCR, while TCRdb's copy carries only in-frame clones and drops some. The data show about 140,000 clones, with approximately 89% seen just once and about 4.8% held by the top ten. The sample was peripheral blood, taken on day 0 of AZD1222 vaccination. The chain uses TRBV18 and TRBJ1-2; tentative D call: TRBD1 (6 bases). The TCR was taken from an adult in good health. As DNA, the CDR3 is TGTGCCAGCTCACCAGGGGGCTTCTATGGCTACACCTTC. Amino acids: CASSPGGFYGYTF. Full variable domain (rest looked up from reference TRBV18 and TRBJ1-2): NAGVMQNPRHLVRRRGQEARLRCSPMKGHSHVYWYRQLPEEGLKFMVYLQKENIIDESGMPKERFSAEFPKEGPSILRIQQVVRGDSAAYFCASSPGGFYGYTFGSGTRLTVV.